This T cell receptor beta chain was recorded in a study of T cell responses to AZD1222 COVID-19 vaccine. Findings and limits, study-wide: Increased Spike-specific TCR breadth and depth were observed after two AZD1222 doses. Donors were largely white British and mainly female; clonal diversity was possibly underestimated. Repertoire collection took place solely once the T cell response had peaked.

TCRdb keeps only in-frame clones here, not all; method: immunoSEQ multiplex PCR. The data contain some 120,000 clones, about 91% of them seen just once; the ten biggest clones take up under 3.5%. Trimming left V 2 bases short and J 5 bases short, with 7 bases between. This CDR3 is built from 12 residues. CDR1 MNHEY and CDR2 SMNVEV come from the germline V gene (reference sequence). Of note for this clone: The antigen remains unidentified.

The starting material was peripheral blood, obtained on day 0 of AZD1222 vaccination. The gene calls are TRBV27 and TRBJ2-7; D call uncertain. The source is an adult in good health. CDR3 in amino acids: CASSLGGHEQYF. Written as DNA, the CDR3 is TGTGCCAGCAGTTTAGGTGGCCACGAGCAGTACTTC.